Included here is one TCR beta chain sequence, with context. Its cognate antigen has yet to be identified. Per-base qualities were not stored, and no clone one base away is much larger. For CDR1 and CDR2, the germline V gene lists MNHEY and SVGAGI. The CDR3 numbers 15 residues from cysteine through phenylalanine. CDR3 DNA only is kept here, 45 bases in frame from base 1. V gives up 5 bases and J gives up 0 bases, and the segment between their germline ends measures 12 bases. The data belong to a study of CD8+ T cells in alopecia areata (dated by TCRdb to 2016 to 2018). Turning to the overall study: High-throughput TCRbeta sequencing was used to examine T cell clonal expansion in alopecia areata in both the C3H/HeJ mouse model and human patients. Human TCRbeta sequencing covered scalp tissue and sorted CD4+ and CD8+ peripheral blood T cells from patchy and totalis/universalis alopecia areata patients and healthy controls. RNA was obtained with the PAXgene miRNA kit for fixed scalp, the miRNeasy kit for PBMCs, and the RNeasy kit for mouse skin. Clonality in the scalp was compared among normal scalp (n=4), patchy alopecia areata scalp (n=8), and alopecia totalis/universalis scalp (n=8). TCRbeta CDR3 regions were amplified by immunoSEQ multiplex PCR using 35 Vbeta forward and 13 Jbeta reverse primers.

Lesional scalp punch biopsies and peripheral blood were obtained from alopecia areata patients. PBMCs were separated by density centrifugation and stained for CD3, CD4 and CD8, after which CD4+ and CD8+ T cells were sorted on a FACSAria. Alopecia areata patients who were not treated were recruited through a multicenter biomarker study. In a handful of patients from the biomarker study, blood CD8+ T cells were sorted further into NKG2D-low and NKG2D-high fractions. What the study reported, not specific to this receptor: Unlike mouse skin, which is dominated by gammadelta T cells, normal human skin has resident alphabeta T cells that are also sequenced, and this complicates analysis of the scalp TCR repertoire. Compared with mice, TCR sequences shared between patients were less clear, possibly partly because of HLA diversity across the patient population. Higher clonality and more expanded CD8+ clones were observed in lesional scalp than in normal scalp, particularly in alopecia totalis/universalis, a finding suggestive of antigenic drive.

Library preparation was by the immunoSEQ multiplex PCR assay. To provide template for TCR sequencing, every sample had RNA extracted and reverse transcribed into cDNA. First-strand cDNA was synthesized with SuperScript III using a 2:1 mix of oligo-dT and random hexamers. A synthetic immune receptor repertoire was used to gauge amplification bias, and whatever bias remained was removed computationally. The authors' pipeline ran thus. Raw reads were preprocessed to remove errors, and CDR3 was defined by IMGT conventions from the conserved cysteine to phenylalanine. Clonality was computed as 1 minus the Shannon entropy, with the entropy normalized by log2 of the number of productive unique TCRs. Scalp TCRbeta sequences were cross-referenced with sorted blood CD4 and CD8 repertoires so that the CD4 or CD8 identity of scalp clones could be inferred. Here the immuneACCESS table is served through TCRdb, limited to in-frame sequences with V and J called. Missing clones are a known gap in these copies; in checked studies unresolved V genes cover under half, and the rest lacks a known reason. That table is the source of V, J and clone size, and D and trimming were worked out from the DNA. The sample data list some 30,000 clones, and around two thirds of these were observed just once. Of the sample, more than 15% falls within the top ten clones.

Rearrangement joined TRBV6-5 to TRBJ2-3; no D gene call is confident. The source of this sequence is a human donor with alopecia areata. The specimen was NKG2D-high CD8+ T cells sorted from blood. The cell subset or site label corresponds to: sorted CD8+ NKG2D-high blood T cells. The encoded CDR3 is CASSQTSRSTDTQYF. The nucleotide sequence reads TGTGCCAGCAGTCAAACCTCCCGTAGCACAGATACGCAGTATTTT.